This paragraph reports one T cell receptor beta chain. The antigen remains undetermined. The data are from a study of shared clonotypes between healthy human individuals. About the study: Researchers drew samples from two women and a few men aged 18 to 49.

Per the study methods: Quality scores were absent from the junction-only immunoSEQ sequences, so filtering differed. TCRdb's copy holds only in-frame clones and misses some; the assay was immunoSEQ multiplex PCR. D and trimming come from the DNA, and the V and J calls and clone size come from that table. Here the sample spans under 2,000,000 clones, about 95% being singletons. The naive CD8 population came from CD45RO-negative cells selected for CCR7, without terminally differentiated effector memory CD45RA+ cells. Study-level results: Generation probabilities of non-shared clonotypes were lower (relative to those shared by all four donors). Sequencing depth was expected to influence donor clonotype sharing.

The receptor was derived from a man between 18 and 29 years old in good health. The material sequenced was naive CD8+ T cells sorted from blood.

CDR3 amino acids: CASSFLSGANVLTF. DNA for the CDR3: TGTGCCAGCAGCTTTCTCTCTGGGGCCAACGTCCTGACTTTC. The rearrangement uses TRBV7-8 and TRBJ2-6; D not resolved. This CDR3 spans 14 amino acids. CDR1 and CDR2 (germline): SGHVS, FQNEAQ. Trimming left V 3 bases short and J 0 bases short, with 3 bases between.